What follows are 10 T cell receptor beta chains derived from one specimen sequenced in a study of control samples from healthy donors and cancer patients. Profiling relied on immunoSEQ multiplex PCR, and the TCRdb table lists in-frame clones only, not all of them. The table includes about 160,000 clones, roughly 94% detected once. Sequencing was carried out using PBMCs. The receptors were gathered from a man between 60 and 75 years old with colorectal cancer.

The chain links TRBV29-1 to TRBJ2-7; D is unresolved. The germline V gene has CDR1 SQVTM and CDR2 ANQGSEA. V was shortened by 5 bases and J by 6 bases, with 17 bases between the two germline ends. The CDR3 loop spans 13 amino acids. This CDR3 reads CSVCETPVGEQYF. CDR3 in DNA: TGCAGCGTTTGCGAGACCCCGGTAGGCGAGCAGTACTTC.

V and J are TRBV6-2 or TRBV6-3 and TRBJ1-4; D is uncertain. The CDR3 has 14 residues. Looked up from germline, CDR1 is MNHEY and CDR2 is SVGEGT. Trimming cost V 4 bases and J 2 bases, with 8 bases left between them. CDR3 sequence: CASSSAGTNEKLFF. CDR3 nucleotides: TGTGCCAGCAGTTCGGCCGGCACTAATGAAAAACTGTTTTTT.

CDR3 DNA sequence: TGTGCCAGCAGCTCAGGAATGGGACAGGCGAACACCGGGGAGCTGTTTTTT. Its protein is CASSSGMGQANTGELFF. The J gene is TRBJ2-2, the V gene TRBV11-2; 8 bases fit TRBD1. Unmatched junction bases numbered 7, after V lost 4 bases and J lost 0 bases. The CDR3 spans 17 residues. Per germline, CDR1 SGHAT and CDR2 FQNNGV.

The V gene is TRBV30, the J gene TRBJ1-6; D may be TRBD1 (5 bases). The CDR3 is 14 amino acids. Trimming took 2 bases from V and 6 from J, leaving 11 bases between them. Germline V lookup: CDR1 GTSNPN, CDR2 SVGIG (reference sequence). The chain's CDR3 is CAWSQGVGNSPLHF. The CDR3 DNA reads TGTGCCTGGAGTCAAGGGGTGGGTAATTCACCCCTCCACTTT. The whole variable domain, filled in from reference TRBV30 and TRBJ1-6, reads SQTIHQWPATLVQPVGSPLSLECTVEGTSNPNLYWYRQAAGRGLQLLFYSVGIGQISSEVPQNLSASRPQDRQFILSSKKLLLSDSGFYLCAWSQGVGNSPLHFGNGTRLTVT.

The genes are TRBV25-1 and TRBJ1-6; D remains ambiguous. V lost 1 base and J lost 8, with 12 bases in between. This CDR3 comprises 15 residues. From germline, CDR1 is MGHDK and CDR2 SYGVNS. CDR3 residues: CASSESTVLDSPLHF. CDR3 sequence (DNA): TGTGCCAGCAGTGAATCTACAGTGCTCGATTCACCCCTCCACTTT.

CDR3 sequence (DNA): TGTGCCAGCAGCCACAGGGGCCCCTCCACAGATACGCAGTATTTT. Protein: CASSHRGPSTDTQYF. J is TRBJ2-3 and V is TRBV3-1 (or the pseudogene TRBV3-2); a possible D gene is TRBD1 (6 bases). Trimming took 3 bases from V and 2 from J, leaving 12 bases between them. Germline lookup yields CDR1 LGHDT and CDR2 YNNKEL (reference sequence). The CDR3 loop spans 15 amino acids.

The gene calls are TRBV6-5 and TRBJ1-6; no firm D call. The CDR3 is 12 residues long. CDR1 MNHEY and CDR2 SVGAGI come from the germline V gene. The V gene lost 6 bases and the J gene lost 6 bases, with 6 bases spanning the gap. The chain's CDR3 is CASSASNSPLHF. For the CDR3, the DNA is TGTGCCAGCAGCGCCTCTAATTCACCCCTCCACTTT.

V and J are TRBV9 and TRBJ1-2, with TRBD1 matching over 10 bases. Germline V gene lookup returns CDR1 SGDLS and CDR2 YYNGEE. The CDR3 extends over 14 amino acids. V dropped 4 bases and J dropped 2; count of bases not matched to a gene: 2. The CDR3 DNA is TGTGCCAGCAGCCCGGGACAGGGGAACTATGGCTACACCTTC. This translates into CASSPGQGNYGYTF.

The CDR3 spells CASSLSARTEAFF. The CDR3 DNA reads TGTGCCAGCAGCTTATCCGCCAGGACTGAAGCTTTCTTT. This chain joins TRBV5-5 and TRBJ1-1; no reliable D call. Germline lookup yields CDR1 SGHKS and CDR2 YYEKEE (reference sequence). V lost 2 bases, J lost 5 bases, and 10 bases lay in between. This CDR3 spans 13 amino acids.

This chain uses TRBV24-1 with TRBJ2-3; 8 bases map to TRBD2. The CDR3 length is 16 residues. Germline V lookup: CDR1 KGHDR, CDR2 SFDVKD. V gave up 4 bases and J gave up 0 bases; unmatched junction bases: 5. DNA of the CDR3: TGTGCCACCAGTGAGGGGGGACTAGATAGCACAGATACGCAGTATTTT. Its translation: CATSEGGLDSTDTQYF.